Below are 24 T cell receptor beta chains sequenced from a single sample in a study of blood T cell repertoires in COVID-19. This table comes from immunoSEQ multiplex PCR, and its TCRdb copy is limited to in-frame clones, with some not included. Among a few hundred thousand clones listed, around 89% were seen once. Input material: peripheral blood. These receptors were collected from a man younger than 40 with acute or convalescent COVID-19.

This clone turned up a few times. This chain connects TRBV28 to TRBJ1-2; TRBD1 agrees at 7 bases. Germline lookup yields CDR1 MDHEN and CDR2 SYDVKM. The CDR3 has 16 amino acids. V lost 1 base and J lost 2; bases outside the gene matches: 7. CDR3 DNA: TGTGCCAGCAGTTTATTAGCAGGGGGGAAAAACTATGGCTACACCTTC. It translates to CASSLLAGGKNYGYTF.

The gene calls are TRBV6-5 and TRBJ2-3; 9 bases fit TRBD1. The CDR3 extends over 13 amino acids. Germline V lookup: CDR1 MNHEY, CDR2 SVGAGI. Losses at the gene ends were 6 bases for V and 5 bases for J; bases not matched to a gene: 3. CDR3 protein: CASRTTGGDTQYF. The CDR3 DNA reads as TGTGCCAGCAGAACGACAGGGGGAGATACGCAGTATTTT.

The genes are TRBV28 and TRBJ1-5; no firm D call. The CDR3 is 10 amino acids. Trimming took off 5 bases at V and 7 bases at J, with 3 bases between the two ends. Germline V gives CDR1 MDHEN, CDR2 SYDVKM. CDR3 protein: CASSLQPQHF. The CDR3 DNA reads TGTGCCAGCAGTCTCCAGCCCCAGCATTTT.

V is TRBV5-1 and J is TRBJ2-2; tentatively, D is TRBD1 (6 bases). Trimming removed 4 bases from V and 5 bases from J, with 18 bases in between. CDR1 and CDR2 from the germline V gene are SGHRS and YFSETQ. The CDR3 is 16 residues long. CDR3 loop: CASSGGHRVGTGELFF. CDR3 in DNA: TGCGCCAGCAGCGGAGGACACAGGGTTGGGACCGGGGAGCTGTTTTTT. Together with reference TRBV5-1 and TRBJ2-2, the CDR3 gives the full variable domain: KAGVTQTPRYLIKTRGQQVTLSCSPISGHRSVSWYQQTPGQGLQFLFEYFSETQRNKGNFPGRFSGRQFSNSRSEMNVSTLELGDSALYLCASSGGHRVGTGELFFGEGSRLTVL.

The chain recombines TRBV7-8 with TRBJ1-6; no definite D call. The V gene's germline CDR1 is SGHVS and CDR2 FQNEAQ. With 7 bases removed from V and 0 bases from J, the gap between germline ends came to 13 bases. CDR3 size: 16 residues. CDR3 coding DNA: TGTGCCAGCAAGGGCCCGGCGGGCTCCTATAATTCACCCCTCCACTTT. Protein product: CASKGPAGSYNSPLHF.

CDR3 in DNA: TGTGCCAGCAGCCGCCGGGGAGCGGGGTTGAGTGAGCAGTTCTTC. Translation gives CASSRRGAGLSEQFF. The V and J genes are TRBV5-6 and TRBJ2-1; 7 nucleotides match TRBD2. Germline V gene sequence: CDR1 SGHDT, CDR2 YYEEEE. The CDR3 runs 15 residues. Unmatched junction bases numbered 13, after V lost 4 bases and J lost 9 bases.

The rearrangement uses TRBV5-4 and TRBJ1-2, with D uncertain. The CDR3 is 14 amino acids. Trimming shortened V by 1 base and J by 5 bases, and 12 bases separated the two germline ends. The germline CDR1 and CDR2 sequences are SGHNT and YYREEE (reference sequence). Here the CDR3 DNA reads TGTGCCAGCAGCTTGAAACAAGTTCCTTATGGCTACACCTTC. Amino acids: CASSLKQVPYGYTF. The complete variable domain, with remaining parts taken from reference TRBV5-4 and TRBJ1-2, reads ETGVTQSPTHLIKTRGQQVTLRCSSQSGHNTVSWYQQALGQGPQFIFQYYREEENGRGNFPPRFSGLQFPNYSSELNVNALELDDSALYLCASSLKQVPYGYTFGSGTRLTVV.

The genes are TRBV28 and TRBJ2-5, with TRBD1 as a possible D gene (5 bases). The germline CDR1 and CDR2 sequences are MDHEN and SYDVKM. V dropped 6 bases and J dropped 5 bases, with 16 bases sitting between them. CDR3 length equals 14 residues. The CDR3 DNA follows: TGTGCCAGCAGCCTACCTCAGGGCACGGAGACCCAGTACTTC. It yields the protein CASSLPQGTETQYF.

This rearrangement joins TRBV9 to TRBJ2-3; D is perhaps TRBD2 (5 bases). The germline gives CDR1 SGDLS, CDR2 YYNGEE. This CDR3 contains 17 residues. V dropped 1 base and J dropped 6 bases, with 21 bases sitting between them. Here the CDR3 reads CASSVRTGSPLLDTQYF. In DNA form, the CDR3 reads TGTGCCAGCAGCGTACGGACTGGTTCTCCGTTATTGGATACGCAGTATTTT. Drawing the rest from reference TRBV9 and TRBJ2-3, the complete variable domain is DSGVTQTPKHLITATGQRVTLRCSPRSGDLSVYWYQQSLDQGLQFLIQYYNGEERAKGNILERFSAQQFPDLHSELNLSSLELGDSALYFCASSVRTGSPLLDTQYFGPGTRLTVL.

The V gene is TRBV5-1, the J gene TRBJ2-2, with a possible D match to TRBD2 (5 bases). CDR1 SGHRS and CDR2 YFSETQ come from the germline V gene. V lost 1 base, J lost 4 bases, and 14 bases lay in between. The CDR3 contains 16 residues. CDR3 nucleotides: TGCGCCAGCAGCTTGAGTCCCCGGGCGGGCACCGGGGAGCTGTTTTTT. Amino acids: CASSLSPRAGTGELFF.

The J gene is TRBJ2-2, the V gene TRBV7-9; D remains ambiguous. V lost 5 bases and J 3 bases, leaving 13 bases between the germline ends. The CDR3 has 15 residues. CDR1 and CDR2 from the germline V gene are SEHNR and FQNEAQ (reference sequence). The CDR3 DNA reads TGTGCCAGCAGCCCTACCGACACTGACACCGGGGAGCTGTTTTTT. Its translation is CASSPTDTDTGELFF.

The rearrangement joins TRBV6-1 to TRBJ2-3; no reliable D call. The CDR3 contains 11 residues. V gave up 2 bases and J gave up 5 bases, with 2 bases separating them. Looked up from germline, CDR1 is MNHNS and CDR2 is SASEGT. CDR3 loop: CASSELDTQYF. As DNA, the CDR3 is TGTGCCAGCAGTGAACTAGATACGCAGTATTTT.

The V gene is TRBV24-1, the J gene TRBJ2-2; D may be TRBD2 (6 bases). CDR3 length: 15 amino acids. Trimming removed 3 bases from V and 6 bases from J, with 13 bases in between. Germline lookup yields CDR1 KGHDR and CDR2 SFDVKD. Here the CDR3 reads CATSDPSSSAGELFF. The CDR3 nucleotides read TGTGCCACCAGTGATCCCTCATCTAGCGCCGGGGAGCTGTTTTTT.

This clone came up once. Here the CDR3 DNA reads TGTGCCAGCCGCCGGGGGACGGCCGGGCCCCAGCATTTT. It codes for CASRRGTAGPQHF. The chain links TRBV6-5 to TRBJ1-5; possibly TRBD1 for D (5 bases). The CDR3 consists of 13 residues. Germline values: CDR1 MNHEY, CDR2 SVGAGI. Trimming took 8 bases from V and 9 from J, leaving 17 bases between them.

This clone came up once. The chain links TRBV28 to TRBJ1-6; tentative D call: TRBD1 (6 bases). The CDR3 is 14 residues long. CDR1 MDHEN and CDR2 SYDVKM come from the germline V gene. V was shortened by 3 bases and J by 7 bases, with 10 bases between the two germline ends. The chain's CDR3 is CASSLGHTNSPLHF. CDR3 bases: TGTGCCAGCAGTTTGGGACACACGAATTCACCCCTCCACTTT.

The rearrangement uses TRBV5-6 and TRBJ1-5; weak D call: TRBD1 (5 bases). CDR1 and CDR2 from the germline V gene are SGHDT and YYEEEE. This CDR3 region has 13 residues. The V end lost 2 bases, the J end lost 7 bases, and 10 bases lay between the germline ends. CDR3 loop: CASSFQGRQPQHF. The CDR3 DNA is TGTGCCAGCAGCTTCCAGGGCAGGCAGCCCCAGCATTTT.

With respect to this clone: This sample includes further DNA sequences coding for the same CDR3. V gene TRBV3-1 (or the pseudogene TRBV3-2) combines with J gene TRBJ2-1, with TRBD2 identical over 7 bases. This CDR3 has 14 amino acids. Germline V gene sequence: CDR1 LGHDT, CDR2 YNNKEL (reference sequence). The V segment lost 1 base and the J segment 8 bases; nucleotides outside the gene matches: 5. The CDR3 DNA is TGTGCCAGCAGCCAAGGGGGAGGGTATGATGAGCAGTTCTTC. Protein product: CASSQGGGYDEQFF.

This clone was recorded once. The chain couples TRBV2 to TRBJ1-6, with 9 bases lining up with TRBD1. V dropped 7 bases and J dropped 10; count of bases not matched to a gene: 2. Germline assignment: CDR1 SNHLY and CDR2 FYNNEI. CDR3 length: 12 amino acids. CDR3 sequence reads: CASKTGGSPLHF. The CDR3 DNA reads TGTGCCAGCAAAACAGGGGGCTCACCCCTCCACTTT.

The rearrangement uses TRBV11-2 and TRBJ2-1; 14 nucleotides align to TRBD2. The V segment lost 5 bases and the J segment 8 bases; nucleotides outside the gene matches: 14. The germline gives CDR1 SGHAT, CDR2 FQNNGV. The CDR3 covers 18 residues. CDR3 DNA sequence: TGTGCCAGCAGCAACCAGGGAAGACTAGCGGGAGGGAGCTATGAGCAGTTCTTC. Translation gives CASSNQGRLAGGSYEQFF.

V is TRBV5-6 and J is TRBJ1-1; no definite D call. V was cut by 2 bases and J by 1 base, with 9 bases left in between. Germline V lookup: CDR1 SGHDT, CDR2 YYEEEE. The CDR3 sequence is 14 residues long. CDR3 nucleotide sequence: TGTGCCAGCAGCTTATCTTACAGGAACACTGAAGCTTTCTTT. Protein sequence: CASSLSYRNTEAFF.

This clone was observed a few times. The CDR3 nucleotides read TGTGCCAGCAGCTTCAAGACTTTTAAGAACACCGGGGAGCTGTTTTTT. Encoded protein: CASSFKTFKNTGELFF. This chain connects TRBV5-5 to TRBJ2-2; no definite D call. Germline-derived CDR1 and CDR2 are SGHKS and YYEKEE (reference sequence). The V end was cut by 2 bases, the J end by 1 base, with 12 bases between. The CDR3 consists of 16 residues.

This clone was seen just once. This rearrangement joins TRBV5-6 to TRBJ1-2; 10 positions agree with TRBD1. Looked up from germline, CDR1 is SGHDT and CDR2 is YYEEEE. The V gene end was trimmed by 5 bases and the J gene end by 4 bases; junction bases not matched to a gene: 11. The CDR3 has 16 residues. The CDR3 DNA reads TGTGCCAGCAGTTCGGGGACAGGGGCCAGGATCTATGGCTACACCTTC. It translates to CASSSGTGARIYGYTF.

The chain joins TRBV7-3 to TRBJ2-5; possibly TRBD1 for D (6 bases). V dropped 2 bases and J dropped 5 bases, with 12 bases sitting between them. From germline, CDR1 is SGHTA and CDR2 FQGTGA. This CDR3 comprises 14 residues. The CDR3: CASSLGKGVETQYF. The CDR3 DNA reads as TGTGCCAGCAGCTTAGGCAAGGGGGTGGAGACCCAGTACTTC.

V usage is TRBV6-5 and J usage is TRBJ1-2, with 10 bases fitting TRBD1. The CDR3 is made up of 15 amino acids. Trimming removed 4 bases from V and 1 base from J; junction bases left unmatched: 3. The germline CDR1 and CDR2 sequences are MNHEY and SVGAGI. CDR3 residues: CASSWDRGNNYGYTF. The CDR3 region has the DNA TGTGCCAGCAGTTGGGACAGGGGAAATAACTATGGCTACACCTTC.